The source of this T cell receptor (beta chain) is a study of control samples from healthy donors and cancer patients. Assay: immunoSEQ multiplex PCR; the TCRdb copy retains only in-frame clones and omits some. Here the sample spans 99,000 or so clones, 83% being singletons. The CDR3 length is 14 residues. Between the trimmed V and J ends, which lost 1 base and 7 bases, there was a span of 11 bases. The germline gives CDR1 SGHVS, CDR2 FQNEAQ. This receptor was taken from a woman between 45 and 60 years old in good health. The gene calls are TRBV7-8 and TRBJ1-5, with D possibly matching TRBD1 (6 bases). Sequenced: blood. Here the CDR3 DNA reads TGTGCCAGCAGCTTAGACAGGGTACAGCAGCCCCAGCATTTT. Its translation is CASSLDRVQQPQHF. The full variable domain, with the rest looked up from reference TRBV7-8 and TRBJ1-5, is GAGVSQSPRYKVAKRGQDVALRCDPISGHVSLFWYQQALGQGPEFLTYFQNEAQLDKSGLPSDRFFAERPEGSVSTLKIQRTQQEDSAVYLCASSLDRVQQPQHFGDGTRLSIL.